Listed here is a single T cell receptor (beta chain). In the study's own analysis: Reference gene primer amplification yielded estimated nucleated cell counts. TCRdb's copy holds only in-frame clones and misses some; the assay was immunoSEQ multiplex PCR. Clone size and the V and J calls come from that table; the DNA yielded D and trimming. The table records under 150,000 clones, roughly four fifths of them present only once. The sample is drawn from a study of blood T cell repertoires in COVID-19. This clonotype originated in a human donor in a cohort sampled during active COVID-19. The sequenced sample consisted of peripheral blood.

The CDR3 loop is CASSLLAGAGGNEQFF. DNA of the CDR3: TGTGCCAGCTCTTTACTAGCGGGGGCTGGGGGCAATGAGCAGTTCTTC. The J gene is TRBJ2-1, the V gene TRBV10-3; 11 nucleotides line up with TRBD2. Trimming took 10 bases from V and 6 from J; bases not matched to a gene: 14. CDR3 length: 16 amino acids. Per the germline V gene, CDR1 is ENHRY and CDR2 is SYGVKD.